This entry lists 14 T cell receptor beta chains sequenced from one sample in a study of human T cells and chemical hapten exposure. Time point of the sample: patch test 1, 2 weeks after DPC sensitization. The treatment: therapeutic diphenylcyclopropenone sensitization with weekly scalp DPC. TCRdb processed the RACE reads anew with MiXCR; each CDR3 protein has one entry. Here the sample spans just over 80,000 distinct CDR3 sequences, roughly a tenth being singletons. The material was whole blood, obtained in connection with sensitization to the hapten diphenylcyclopropenone (DPC). Every receptor here comes from a woman in her forties or fifties with alopecia areata. Some clones in this sample may be carry-over from other donors' samples.

The chain joins TRBV25-1 to TRBJ2-3; 10 nucleotides agree with TRBD2. Looked up from germline, CDR1 is MGHDK and CDR2 is SYGVNS. There are 15 residues in the CDR3. After removal of 6 bases from V and 2 bases from J, the junction contained 5 bases not matched to a gene. The CDR3 DNA is TGTGCCAGCAGGCTAGCGGGGGCAATCACAGATACGCAGTATTTT. This codes for CASRLAGAITDTQYF.

This clonotype was observed many times. The V gene is TRBV11-2, the J gene TRBJ2-2; unclear D gene. The CDR3 spans 12 residues. The germline V gene encodes CDR1 SGHAT and CDR2 FQNNGV. Deletions cut 5 bases from V and 4 bases from J, with 5 bases between. CDR3 loop: CASSQGTGELFF. CDR3 DNA sequence: TGTGCCAGCAGCCAAGGCACCGGGGAGCTGTTTTTT. The full variable domain, rest sourced from reference TRBV11-2 and TRBJ2-2, is EAGVAQSPRYKIIEKRQSVAFWCNPISGHATLYWYQQILGQGPKLLIQFQNNGVVDDSQLPKDRFSAERLKGVDSTLKIQPAKLEDSAVYLCASSQGTGELFFGEGSRLTVL.

This clonotype occurred many times. The chain employs TRBV5-1 and TRBJ2-3; the match to TRBD2 covers 8 bases. V trimming: 4 bases; J trimming: 6 bases; junction bases outside the gene matches: 16. CDR1 is SGHRS, CDR2 YFSETQ, per germline. This CDR3 region has 17 residues. DNA for the CDR3: TGCGCCAGCAGCATTCTGAGCGGGAGCGGCGGTGGGGATACGCAGTATTTT. It is translated as CASSILSGSGGGDTQYF.

This clonotype was found a few times. The V and J genes are TRBV11-2 and TRBJ1-2; 7 nucleotides align to TRBD1. The ends lost 8 bases at V and 0 bases at J; junction bases unmatched: 3. CDR3 size: 13 residues. Looked up from germline, CDR1 is SGHAT and CDR2 is FQNNGV. This chain's CDR3 is CASLGQTNYGYTF. In nucleotides, the CDR3 is TGTGCCAGCCTGGGACAGACTAACTATGGCTACACCTTC.

The table lists this clonotype with many counts. The rearrangement uses TRBV7-9 and TRBJ2-2; 7 bases match TRBD2. CDR1 and CDR2 from the germline V gene are SEHNR and FQNEAQ (reference sequence). The CDR3 contains 17 residues. The ends lost 5 bases at V and 2 bases at J; junction bases unmatched: 11. In DNA form, the CDR3 reads TGTGCCAGCAGCCCACTAGGGGCGGGAGTAAACACCGGGGAGCTGTTTTTT. It encodes CASSPLGAGVNTGELFF.

This clonotype is a singleton in its sample. The V gene is TRBV12-3 or TRBV12-4, the J gene TRBJ1-4; 7 nucleotides match TRBD1. V shed 6 bases, J shed 5 bases, and the junction held 6 bases outside the gene matches. The CDR3 consists of 14 residues. The CDR3 DNA reads TGTGCCAGCAGCCCGGACAGGTTCAATGAAAAACTGTTTTTT. It translates to CASSPDRFNEKLFF.

The V call is TRBV7-9, the J call TRBJ2-1; D possibly matches TRBD1 or TRBD2 (5 bases each). This CDR3 is built from 16 residues. Trimming took 5 bases from V and 9 from J, leaving 23 bases between them. The germline V gene encodes CDR1 SEHNR and CDR2 FQNEAQ (reference sequence). The DNA for the CDR3 is TGTGCCAGCAGCCTTGACGGGACGGCAAGTGGTAGTGAGCAGTTCTTC. It specifies CASSLDGTASGSEQFF.

This clonotype was seen only a few times. The genes are TRBV11-3 and TRBJ2-2; 7 nucleotides agree with TRBD2. V lost 4 bases and J lost 6; bases outside the gene matches: 8. Germline CDR1 SGHNT, CDR2 YENEEA. The CDR3 runs to 15 residues. CDR3 in DNA: TGTGCCAGCAGCTCGCGAACTAGCGTTGCCGGGGAGCTGTTTTTT. Its translation is CASSSRTSVAGELFF.

This clonotype has just a few counts. CDR3 loop: CASSSRQSNQPQHF. The CDR3 DNA follows: TGTGCCAGCAGTTCTCGACAGAGCAATCAGCCCCAGCATTTT. The J gene is TRBJ1-5, the V gene TRBV6-6; possibly TRBD1 for D (5 bases). The germline CDR1 and CDR2 sequences are MNHNY and SVGAGI (reference sequence). With 4 bases removed from V and 1 base from J, the gap between germline ends came to 8 bases. This CDR3 has 14 residues.

This clonotype was counted a few times. The chain recombines TRBV7-6 with TRBJ1-2; 8 positions agree with TRBD1. CDR1 SGHVS and CDR2 FNYEAQ come from the germline V gene. The CDR3 runs to 14 residues. V lost 5 bases, J lost 10 bases, and 12 bases stayed unmatched. The CDR3 nucleotides read TGTGCCAGCAGCACTCAGGACAGGGTTCTTCCCTACACCTTC. As protein: CASSTQDRVLPYTF.

This clonotype was recorded many times. The J gene is TRBJ2-3, the V gene TRBV6-2 or TRBV6-3; no clear D gene. The germline V and J ends were trimmed by 1 base and 4 bases, with 6 bases remaining between them. CDR1 is MNHEY and CDR2 is SVGEGT in the germline V gene. The CDR3 sequence is 13 residues long. Here the CDR3 DNA reads TGTGCCAGCAGTTACTTGGGCCCAGATACGCAGTATTTT. Translated: CASSYLGPDTQYF.

In its sample, this clonotype was seen a few times. The genes are TRBV2 and TRBJ1-1; no clear D gene. The CDR3 runs 14 residues. V lost 1 base, J lost 4 bases, and 10 bases lay in between. CDR1 and CDR2 from the germline V gene are SNHLY and FYNNEI. The CDR3 sequence is CASSEVLGLTEAFF. As DNA, the CDR3 is TGTGCCAGCAGTGAAGTTCTTGGGCTCACTGAAGCTTTCTTT.

About this clonotype: Given a much more abundant clone one base away, this may be a read error. The chain couples TRBV25-1 to TRBJ2-2, with D perhaps matching TRBD1 or TRBD2 (5 bases each). Germline values: CDR1 MGHDK, CDR2 SYGVNS. This CDR3 is 15 amino acids long. CDR3 sequence reads: CASSDPARVAGEQFF. DNA for the CDR3: TGTGCCAGCAGTGACCCCGCCAGGGTGGCCGGGGAGCAGTTTTTT.

The gene calls are TRBV11-3 and TRBJ2-1; 10 bases line up with TRBD2. V trimming: 5 bases; J trimming: 4 bases; junction bases outside the gene matches: 5. Germline values: CDR1 SGHNT, CDR2 YENEEA. The CDR3 contains 15 residues. The CDR3 protein is CASSRTSGEYNEQFF. The DNA of the CDR3 is TGTGCCAGCAGCCGTACTAGCGGGGAATACAATGAGCAGTTCTTC.